This TCR beta chain was documented in a study of cytomegalovirus exposure and HLA in healthy donors. Assay: immunoSEQ multiplex PCR; the TCRdb copy retains only in-frame clones and omits some. The table includes more than 200,000 clones, about 92% detected once. The study, taken as a whole, reports: Cytomegalovirus association was assigned to around 150 TCR beta chains. As was reported, the classifier diagnosed cytomegalovirus status with high specificity and sensitivity. Many donors carried some public TCRs, although rarity characterized most TCR sequences.

For this clone: Its antigen is undetermined.

This CDR3 contains 15 residues. Germline values: CDR1 MNHEY, CDR2 SMNVEV (reference sequence). Trimming pared 3 bases from V and 5 bases from J, leaving 16 bases between. The donors were in the roughly 130-subject validation cohort; that cohort was separate from the roughly 680-subject first cohort. The clonotype originates from a woman in her twenties or thirties in good health and CMV-seronegative. The rearrangement uses TRBV27 and TRBJ1-1, with a possible D match to TRBD1 (6 bases). The material sequenced was PBMCs. The CDR3 sequence is CASSFLGGVRTEAFF. The CDR3 region has the DNA TGTGCCAGCAGTTTTCTAGGGGGGGTGAGAACTGAAGCTTTCTTT.